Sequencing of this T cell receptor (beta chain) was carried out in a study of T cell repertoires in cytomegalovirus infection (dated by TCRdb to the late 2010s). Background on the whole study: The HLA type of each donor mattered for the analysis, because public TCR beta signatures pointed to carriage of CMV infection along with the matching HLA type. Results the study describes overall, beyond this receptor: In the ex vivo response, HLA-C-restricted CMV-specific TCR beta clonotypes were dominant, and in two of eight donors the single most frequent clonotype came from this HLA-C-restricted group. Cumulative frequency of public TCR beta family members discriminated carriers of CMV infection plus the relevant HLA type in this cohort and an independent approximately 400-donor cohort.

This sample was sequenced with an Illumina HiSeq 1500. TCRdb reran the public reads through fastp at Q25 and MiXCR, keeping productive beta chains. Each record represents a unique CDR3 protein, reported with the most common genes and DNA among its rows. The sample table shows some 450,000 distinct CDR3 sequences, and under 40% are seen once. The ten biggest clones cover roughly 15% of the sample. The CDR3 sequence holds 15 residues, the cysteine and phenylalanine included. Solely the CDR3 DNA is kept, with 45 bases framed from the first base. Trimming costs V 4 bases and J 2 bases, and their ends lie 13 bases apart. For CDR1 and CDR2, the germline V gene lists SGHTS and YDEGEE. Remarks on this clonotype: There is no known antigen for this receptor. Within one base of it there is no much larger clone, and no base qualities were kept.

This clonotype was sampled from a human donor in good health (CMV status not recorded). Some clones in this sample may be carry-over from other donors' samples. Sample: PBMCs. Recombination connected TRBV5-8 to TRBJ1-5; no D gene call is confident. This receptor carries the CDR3 CASSPGSVGNQPQHF. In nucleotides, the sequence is TGTGCCAGCAGCCCAGGCAGCGTTGGCAATCAGCCCCAGCATTTT.